This T cell receptor beta chain was sequenced during a study of control samples from healthy donors and cancer patients. This table comes from immunoSEQ multiplex PCR, and its TCRdb copy is limited to in-frame clones, with some not included. The sample has roughly 120,000 clones, around nine tenths seen once. V lost 3 bases to trimming and J lost 6 bases; unmatched junction nucleotides: 10. The germline gives CDR1 SGHRS, CDR2 YFSETQ. The CDR3 is made up of 16 amino acids. This clone came up once. Sequenced sample: PBMCs. The gene calls are TRBV5-1 and TRBJ2-2, with 8 bases matching TRBD2. The sequence derives from a woman in her sixties or seventies with lung cancer. The CDR3 region is CASSSEFGLASGELFF. CDR3 in DNA: TGCGCCAGCAGCTCTGAGTTCGGACTAGCATCCGGGGAGCTGTTTTTT.